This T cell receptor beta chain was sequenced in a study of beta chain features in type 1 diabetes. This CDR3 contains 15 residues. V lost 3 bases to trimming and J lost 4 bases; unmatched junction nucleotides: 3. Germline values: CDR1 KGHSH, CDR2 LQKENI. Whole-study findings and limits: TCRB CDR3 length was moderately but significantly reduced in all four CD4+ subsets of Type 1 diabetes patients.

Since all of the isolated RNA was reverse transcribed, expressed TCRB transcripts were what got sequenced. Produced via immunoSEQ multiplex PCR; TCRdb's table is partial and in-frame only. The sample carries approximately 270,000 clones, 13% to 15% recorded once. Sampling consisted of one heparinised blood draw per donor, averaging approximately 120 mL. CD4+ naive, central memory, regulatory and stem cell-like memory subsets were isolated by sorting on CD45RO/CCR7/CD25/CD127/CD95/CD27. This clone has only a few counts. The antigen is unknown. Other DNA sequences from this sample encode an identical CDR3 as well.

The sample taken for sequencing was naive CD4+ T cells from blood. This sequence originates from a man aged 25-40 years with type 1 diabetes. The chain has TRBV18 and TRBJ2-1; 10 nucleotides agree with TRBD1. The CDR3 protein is CASSPRTGGYNEQFF. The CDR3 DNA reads TGTGCCAGCTCACCTCGGACAGGGGGATACAATGAGCAGTTCTTC.